This paragraph reports one T cell receptor (beta chain). Sequencing was performed with immunoSEQ multiplex PCR; in TCRdb, only in-frame clones are kept and a portion is missing. The sample has approximately 23,000 clones, about 41% seen once; the top ten hold over 1.1%. The sample is drawn from a study of graft-versus-host responses after intestinal transplantation. General study points: Present in recipient marrow, GvH clones included some that appeared first in ileum or blood.

Plates contained around 200,000 CFSE-labeled responder cells and around 200,000 irradiated, violet-dye-labeled stimulator cells. Sequenced here: alloreactive CD8+ T cells from a mixed lymphocyte reaction culture, sampled before transplantation. The subset was: CFSE-low proliferating T cells sorted from approximately 6-day pre-transplant mixed lymphocyte reaction (GvH or HvG direction). This receptor was identified in a human patient who was an organ donor for intestinal transplantation.

CDR3 in DNA: TGCGCCAGCAGCTTGGTCGCTAGCACAGATACGCAGTATTTT. Residues: CASSLVASTDTQYF. The J gene is TRBJ2-3, the V gene TRBV5-1; D remains ambiguous. Germline CDR1 reads SGHRS; CDR2 reads YFSETQ. V lost 0 bases and J lost 0, with 5 bases in between. The CDR3 is 14 amino acids.